This T cell receptor beta chain emerged from a study of metastatic and nonmetastatic thyroid tumors. Through MiXCR, TCRdb re-clonotyped the PCR reads. This sample has 45,000 to 50,000 clones; about 25% occur once, and the top ten carry roughly 3%. Treatment of any kind had been given to no patient before thyroid surgery. The CDR3 runs to 19 residues. Germline V gene sequence: CDR1 SGHNT, CDR2 YENEEA. As concerns this clone: This may be a read error, as it is one base from a much larger clone.

This chain joins TRBV11-3 and TRBJ1-3; no definite D call. Sample: blood. The source is a male donor with papillary thyroid cancer or a benign thyroid nodule (not recorded which). Some clones in this sample may be carry-over from other donors' samples. Here the CDR3 reads CASSSYNLQTTYSGNTVYF. DNA of the CDR3: TGTGCCAGCAGCTCATACAACCTGCAGACTACTTACTCTGGAAACACCGTATATTTT.